The 32 T cell receptor beta chains below come from one sample, sequenced in a study of blood T cell repertoires in COVID-19. TCRdb's table, derived via immunoSEQ multiplex PCR, lists solely in-frame clones and lacks some. The sample yields about half a million clones, roughly nine tenths seen once. Sequenced input: peripheral blood. The origin of the receptors is a man younger than 35 with COVID-19, enrolled during active disease.

In nucleotides, the CDR3 is TGTGCCAGCAGTTTAGTTCTTCCGGTGGCCGGGGAGCTGTTTTTT. Translation: CASSLVLPVAGELFF. The V gene is TRBV27, the J gene TRBJ2-2, with D hard to call. The CDR3 has 15 amino acids. Deletions cut 2 bases from V and 6 bases from J, with 13 bases between. Germline V gives CDR1 MNHEY, CDR2 SMNVEV (reference sequence).

The chain is built from TRBV2 and TRBJ1-3; 9 bases map to TRBD1. Germline CDR1 SNHLY, CDR2 FYNNEI. This CDR3 is built from 16 residues. Trimming took 5 bases from V and 9 from J; bases not matched to a gene: 14. The CDR3 loop reads CASSPMGGTGIRTIYF. CDR3 DNA sequence: TGTGCCAGCAGTCCGATGGGGGGGACAGGGATTCGCACCATATATTTT.

This clone was observed a single time. This chain uses TRBV19 with TRBJ1-4, with 10 bases matching TRBD1. The CDR3 consists of 15 residues. Germline V lookup: CDR1 LNHDA, CDR2 SQIVND (reference sequence). With V trimmed by 5 bases and J by 7 bases, 7 bases remained unmatched. CDR3 in DNA: TGTGCCAGTAGTCCACGGACAGGGGGGTTTGAAAAACTGTTTTTT. Translating gives CASSPRTGGFEKLFF.

The chain links TRBV5-8 to TRBJ1-5; the match to TRBD1 covers 7 bases. Trimming cost V 4 bases and J 5 bases; bases outside gene matches: 9. CDR1 and CDR2 (germline): SGHTS, YDEGEE. The CDR3 length is 15 residues. CDR3: CASSPDRAKDQPQHF. As DNA, the CDR3 is TGTGCCAGCAGCCCCGACAGGGCTAAGGATCAGCCCCAGCATTTT.

The rearrangement uses TRBV19 and TRBJ1-1; possible D gene TRBD1, 5 bases. Trimming pared 5 bases from V and 3 bases from J, leaving 10 bases between. The germline CDR1 and CDR2 sequences are LNHDA and SQIVND (reference sequence). The CDR3 is 13 amino acids. The CDR3 DNA follows: TGTGCCAGTAGTCCCGGGGGGTACACTGAAGCTTTCTTT. Amino acid sequence: CASSPGGYTEAFF.

This sequence joins TRBV3-1 (or the pseudogene TRBV3-2) and TRBJ2-7, with 10 bases matching TRBD1. Germline CDR1 LGHDT, CDR2 YNNKEL (reference sequence). V trimming: 4 bases; J trimming: 1 base; junction bases outside the gene matches: 10. This CDR3 has 17 amino acids. The CDR3 DNA is TGTGCCAGCAGCCCTAAAATAGGGACAGGGGTTTCCTACGAGCAGTACTTC. Amino acid sequence: CASSPKIGTGVSYEQYF.

The rearrangement uses TRBV7-9 and TRBJ2-7; D is perhaps TRBD2 (6 bases). The CDR3 extends over 15 amino acids. CDR1 SEHNR and CDR2 FQNEAQ come from the germline V gene (reference sequence). The V and J ends lost 3 bases and 1 base respectively, with 13 bases between them. Here the CDR3 DNA reads TGTGCCAGCAGCTTTCACGGACTAACTTCCTACGAGCAGTACTTC. This codes for CASSFHGLTSYEQYF.

The J gene is TRBJ2-1, the V gene TRBV11-2; 8 bases map to TRBD2. Germline CDR1 SGHAT, CDR2 FQNNGV. This CDR3 spans 15 amino acids. The V and J ends lost 1 base and 8 bases, in that order; junction bases with no gene match: 7. The CDR3 region is CASSLGTSGRDEQFF. The CDR3 DNA reads TGTGCCAGCAGCTTAGGTACTAGCGGTCGGGATGAGCAGTTCTTC.

The genes are TRBV11-2 and TRBJ2-1; D not resolved. V was cut by 2 bases and J by 0 bases, with 8 bases left in between. Germline V gives CDR1 SGHAT, CDR2 FQNNGV. This CDR3 is 15 amino acids long. CDR3 sequence: CASSLTASSYNEQFF. CDR3 DNA: TGTGCCAGCAGCTTAACCGCGAGCTCCTACAATGAGCAGTTCTTC.

The chain is built from TRBV11-3 and TRBJ1-1; 7 bases match TRBD1. The CDR3 sequence is 12 residues long. V shed 3 bases, J shed 10 bases, and the junction held 5 bases outside the gene matches. Germline CDR1 and CDR2: SGHNT and YENEEA. The CDR3 reads CASSLMTGRAFF. Written as DNA, the CDR3 is TGTGCCAGCAGCTTGATGACAGGGCGAGCTTTCTTT.

The chain couples TRBV11-3 to TRBJ2-1, with 7 bases fitting TRBD2. The germline V gene encodes CDR1 SGHNT and CDR2 YENEEA. J was trimmed by 1 base and V by 5 bases; bases with no gene match: 11. The CDR3 is 17 amino acids. CDR3 DNA sequence: TGTGCCAGCAGCAAATATTCCGGGGGGTATTCCTACAATGAGCAGTTCTTC. As protein: CASSKYSGGYSYNEQFF.

This chain links TRBV5-1 with TRBJ2-7, with 9 bases that match TRBD2. V shed 4 bases, J shed 2 bases, and the junction held 7 bases outside the gene matches. In germline, CDR1 is SGHRS, CDR2 YFSETQ. The length of the CDR3 is 15 residues. CDR3 sequence reads: CASSRTSESTYEQYF. CDR3 nucleotide sequence: TGCGCCAGCAGCAGGACTAGCGAATCTACCTACGAGCAGTACTTC.

The J gene is TRBJ1-1, the V gene TRBV3-1 (or the pseudogene TRBV3-2), with 7 bases lining up with TRBD1. The CDR3 extends over 13 amino acids. Trimming removed 1 base from V and 5 bases from J; junction bases left unmatched: 1. Germline CDR1 and CDR2: LGHDT and YNNKEL (reference sequence). The CDR3 DNA reads as TGTGCCAGCAGCCAAGTACAGGGGACTGAAGCTTTCTTT. Translated: CASSQVQGTEAFF.

This chain joins TRBV12-3 or TRBV12-4 and TRBJ1-5; D possibly corresponds to TRBD1 (5 bases). This CDR3 spans 13 amino acids. The ends were cut back, 7 bases at V and 0 bases at J, with 7 bases in the middle. As DNA, the CDR3 is TGTGCCAGCATACAGGATAGCAATCAGCCCCAGCATTTT. It specifies CASIQDSNQPQHF.

This rearrangement joins TRBV20-1 to TRBJ2-3; no firm D call. Per germline, CDR1 DFQATT and CDR2 SNEGSKA (reference sequence). The germline V and J ends were trimmed by 5 bases and 9 bases, with 9 bases remaining between them. The CDR3 is 10 residues long. The CDR3 protein is CSALYGTQYF. CDR3 in DNA: TGCAGTGCTTTATACGGGACGCAGTATTTT.

The V call is TRBV6-1, the J call TRBJ2-7, with D possibly being TRBD2 (5 bases). Germline loops: CDR1 MNHNS, CDR2 SASEGT. CDR3 length equals 15 residues. Trimming cost V 0 bases and J 0 bases, with 9 bases left between them. The CDR3 bases are TGTGCCAGCAGTGAAGCTATCGACTACTCCTACGAGCAGTACTTC. It yields the protein CASSEAIDYSYEQYF.

This chain links TRBV19 with TRBJ2-2; D remains unclear. Germline V CDR1 and CDR2: LNHDA, SQIVND (reference sequence). The CDR3 is 14 residues long. The ends were cut back, 0 bases at V and 4 bases at J, with 6 bases in the middle. The CDR3 DNA reads TGTGCCAGTAGTATAGATTCAGGCACCGGGGAGCTGTTTTTT. Translation gives CASSIDSGTGELFF.

This clone occurred many times. The gene calls are TRBV4-1 and TRBJ1-1, with TRBD1 identical over 7 bases. Trimming cost V 2 bases and J 4 bases; bases outside gene matches: 7. The germline CDR1 and CDR2 sequences are MGHRA and YSYEKL. The CDR3 length is 15 residues. The CDR3 DNA reads as TGCGCCAGCAGCCAAATCGGTCAGGGGGGCACTGAAGCTTTCTTT. Amino acids: CASSQIGQGGTEAFF.

The chain is built from TRBV5-1 and TRBJ2-7; 11 bases agree with TRBD1. Germline V gene sequence: CDR1 SGHRS, CDR2 YFSETQ. Unmatched junction bases numbered 6, after V lost 4 bases and J lost 3 bases. The CDR3 covers 15 residues. The CDR3 sequence is CASSMGQGGIYEQYF. In nucleotides, the CDR3 is TGCGCCAGCAGCATGGGACAGGGGGGAATCTACGAGCAGTACTTC.

This CDR3 reads CASSRGLATGPYEQYF. DNA for the CDR3: TGTGCCAGCAGCCGAGGTCTGGCGACAGGGCCATACGAGCAGTACTTC. The rearrangement uses TRBV5-4 and TRBJ2-7, with 7 bases matching TRBD1. With V trimmed by 4 bases and J by 4 bases, 14 bases remained unmatched. The CDR3 extends over 16 amino acids. The germline V gene encodes CDR1 SGHNT and CDR2 YYREEE (reference sequence).

The chain combines TRBV14 with TRBJ1-3; the D gene is possibly TRBD1 (5 bases). The CDR3 runs to 16 residues. V shed 1 base and J shed 4 bases, with 14 bases lying between them. CDR1 is SGHDN and CDR2 is FVKESK in the germline V gene. This CDR3 is CASSQGPGQSGNTIYF. CDR3 nucleotide sequence: TGTGCCAGCAGCCAAGGGCCAGGGCAATCCGGAAACACCATATATTTT.

This clone has a handful of counts. This chain joins TRBV25-1 and TRBJ2-2; no reliable D call. Trimming took 1 base from V and 2 from J, leaving 8 bases between them. CDR3 length: 15 amino acids. Germline assignment: CDR1 MGHDK and CDR2 SYGVNS. CDR3 in amino acids: CASSESLINTGELFF. The CDR3 DNA sequence: TGTGCCAGCAGTGAATCCCTAATTAACACCGGGGAGCTGTTTTTT.

V is TRBV25-1 and J is TRBJ2-3; TRBD2 agrees at 10 bases. V dropped 6 bases and J dropped 2; count of bases not matched to a gene: 5. Germline V gene sequence: CDR1 MGHDK, CDR2 SYGVNS. CDR3 length equals 15 residues. In DNA form, the CDR3 reads TGTGCCAGCAGCCTGGGACTAGCGTTCACAGATACGCAGTATTTT. Translated, it gives CASSLGLAFTDTQYF.

V is TRBV13 and J is TRBJ2-3; no clear D gene. V lost 4 bases and J 0 bases, leaving 5 bases between the germline ends. CDR3 length equals 13 residues. Germline CDR1 and CDR2: PRHDT and FYEKMQ (reference sequence). The CDR3 reads CASSSSSTDTQYF. CDR3 bases: TGTGCCAGCAGCTCCTCGAGCACAGATACGCAGTATTTT.

This chain uses TRBV3-1 (or the pseudogene TRBV3-2) with TRBJ2-5; D ambiguous. From germline, CDR1 is LGHDT and CDR2 YNNKEL (reference sequence). V was clipped by 1 base and J by 2 bases, with 8 bases between them. This CDR3 region has 14 residues. The DNA of the CDR3 is TGTGCCAGCAGCCAAGGCGCCCATCAAGAGACCCAGTACTTC. It specifies CASSQGAHQETQYF.

The gene calls are TRBV6-5 and TRBJ2-1; 11 bases map to TRBD2. The CDR3 runs 13 residues. Germline-derived CDR1 and CDR2 are MNHEY and SVGAGI. The V segment lost 6 bases and the J segment 10 bases; nucleotides outside the gene matches: 5. This CDR3 is CASSHTSGGEQFF. For the CDR3, the DNA is TGTGCCAGCAGCCACACTAGCGGGGGCGAGCAGTTCTTC.

The genes are TRBV5-4 and TRBJ2-1; 7 bases are shared with TRBD1. The CDR3 has 16 residues. V was pared by 0 bases and J by 4 bases, with 7 bases of the junction left unmatched. The germline V gene has CDR1 SGHNT and CDR2 YYREEE (reference sequence). The CDR3 region has the DNA TGTGCCAGCAGCTTGGCCTATGGGACAGATTACAATGAGCAGTTCTTC. This encodes CASSLAYGTDYNEQFF. The variable domain in full, completed from reference TRBV5-4 and TRBJ2-1, reads ETGVTQSPTHLIKTRGQQVTLRCSSQSGHNTVSWYQQALGQGPQFIFQYYREEENGRGNFPPRFSGLQFPNYSSELNVNALELDDSALYLCASSLAYGTDYNEQFFGPGTRLTVL.

The chain combines TRBV21-1 with TRBJ1-2; the table's D gene call, TRBD1, was not cross checked with the DNA. TRBV21-1 is a pseudogene locus. This CDR3 is built from 10 residues. The DNA for the CDR3 is TGTGCCAGCAGCAAAGACTACAGGACCTTC. Protein sequence: CASSKDYRTF.

V is TRBV7-9 and J is TRBJ2-5, with D perhaps matching TRBD2 (6 bases). The V end was cut by 8 bases, the J end by 5 bases, with 24 bases between. The CDR3 is 16 residues long. CDR1 SEHNR and CDR2 FQNEAQ come from the germline V gene (reference sequence). The CDR3 nucleotides are TGTGCCAGCGCCCCTGCCGCGGGATTTTTTCTGGAGACCCAGTACTTC. Translated: CASAPAAGFFLETQYF.

V usage is TRBV15 and J usage is TRBJ1-5; maybe TRBD1 (5 bases). The V gene's germline CDR1 is LNHNV and CDR2 YYDKDF (reference sequence). V lost 0 bases to trimming and J lost 12 bases, with 12 bases between them. The length of the CDR3 is 13 residues. The CDR3 nucleotides read TGTGCCACCAGCAGAGATCGAACGGGACTCCAGCATTTT. This encodes CATSRDRTGLQHF.

This clone is a singleton in its sample. The chain is built from TRBV11-3 and TRBJ2-2, with TRBD1 matching 7 bases. CDR1 and CDR2 from the germline V gene are SGHNT and YENEEA. This CDR3 contains 14 residues. With 9 bases clipped from V and 6 bases from J, the junction kept 10 bases outside the gene matches. For the CDR3, the DNA is TGTGCCAGTTCTCCGGGACAGACCTCCGGGGAGCTGTTTTTT. Residues: CASSPGQTSGELFF.

This rearrangement joins TRBV19 to TRBJ1-4, with 8 bases lining up with TRBD1. V was clipped by 5 bases and J by 7 bases; unmatched bases: 21. The germline V gene has CDR1 LNHDA and CDR2 SQIVND (reference sequence). The CDR3 spans 19 residues. The CDR3 protein is CASSVFGDRRFRSSEKLFF. In DNA, the CDR3 is TGTGCCAGTAGTGTCTTTGGGGACAGGCGGTTTAGATCGAGTGAAAAACTGTTTTTT.